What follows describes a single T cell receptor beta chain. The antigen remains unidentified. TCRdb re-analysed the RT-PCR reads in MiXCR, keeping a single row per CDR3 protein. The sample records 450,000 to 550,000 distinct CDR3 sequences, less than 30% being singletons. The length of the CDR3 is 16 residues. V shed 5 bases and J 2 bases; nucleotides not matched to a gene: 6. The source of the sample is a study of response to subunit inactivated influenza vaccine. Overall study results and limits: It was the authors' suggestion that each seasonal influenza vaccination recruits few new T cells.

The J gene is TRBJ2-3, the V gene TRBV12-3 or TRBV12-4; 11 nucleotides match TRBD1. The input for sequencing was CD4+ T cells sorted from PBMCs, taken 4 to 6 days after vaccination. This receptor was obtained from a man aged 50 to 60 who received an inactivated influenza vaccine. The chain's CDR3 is CASSAGTGGYTDTQYF. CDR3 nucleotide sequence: TGTGCCAGCAGTGCGGGGACAGGGGGTTACACAGATACGCAGTATTTT.